This T cell receptor (beta chain) was captured by sequencing in a study of blood T cells in healthy people across ages. Germline CDR1 reads LGHNA; CDR2 reads YSLEER. The CDR3 contains 15 residues. The V gene lost 1 base and the J gene lost 2 bases, with 11 bases spanning the gap. Together with a sample-barcoded 5' primer, a J-beta primer mix was included in a second PCR lasting roughly 7 to 11 cycles. Tagging of each cDNA molecule was performed by a template-switch adaptor with 12 random nucleotides. A single record per CDR3 protein comes from TCRdb applying MiXCR to the 5' RACE reads. The table lists around 620,000 distinct CDR3 sequences, about 25% of them singletons. There are many counts of this clonotype.

This rearrangement joins TRBV4-3 to TRBJ2-5; perhaps TRBD1 as D (5 bases). Material: blood. The TCR was taken from a woman in her sixties or seventies in good health. This CDR3 reads CASSQARQRQETQYF. DNA of the CDR3: TGCGCCAGCAGCCAAGCGAGACAGAGGCAAGAGACCCAGTACTTC.